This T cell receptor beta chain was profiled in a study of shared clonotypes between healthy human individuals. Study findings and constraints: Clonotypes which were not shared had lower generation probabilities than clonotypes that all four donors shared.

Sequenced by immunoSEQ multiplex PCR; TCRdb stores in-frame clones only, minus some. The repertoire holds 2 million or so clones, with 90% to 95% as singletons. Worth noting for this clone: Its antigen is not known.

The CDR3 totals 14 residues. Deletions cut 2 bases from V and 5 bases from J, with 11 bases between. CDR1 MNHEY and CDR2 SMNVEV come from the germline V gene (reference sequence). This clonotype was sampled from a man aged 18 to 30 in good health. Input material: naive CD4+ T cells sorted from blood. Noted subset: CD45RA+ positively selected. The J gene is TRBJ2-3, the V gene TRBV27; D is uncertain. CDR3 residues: CASSLGVTGDTQYF. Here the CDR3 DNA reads TGTGCCAGCAGTTTAGGCGTGACTGGAGATACGCAGTATTTT.